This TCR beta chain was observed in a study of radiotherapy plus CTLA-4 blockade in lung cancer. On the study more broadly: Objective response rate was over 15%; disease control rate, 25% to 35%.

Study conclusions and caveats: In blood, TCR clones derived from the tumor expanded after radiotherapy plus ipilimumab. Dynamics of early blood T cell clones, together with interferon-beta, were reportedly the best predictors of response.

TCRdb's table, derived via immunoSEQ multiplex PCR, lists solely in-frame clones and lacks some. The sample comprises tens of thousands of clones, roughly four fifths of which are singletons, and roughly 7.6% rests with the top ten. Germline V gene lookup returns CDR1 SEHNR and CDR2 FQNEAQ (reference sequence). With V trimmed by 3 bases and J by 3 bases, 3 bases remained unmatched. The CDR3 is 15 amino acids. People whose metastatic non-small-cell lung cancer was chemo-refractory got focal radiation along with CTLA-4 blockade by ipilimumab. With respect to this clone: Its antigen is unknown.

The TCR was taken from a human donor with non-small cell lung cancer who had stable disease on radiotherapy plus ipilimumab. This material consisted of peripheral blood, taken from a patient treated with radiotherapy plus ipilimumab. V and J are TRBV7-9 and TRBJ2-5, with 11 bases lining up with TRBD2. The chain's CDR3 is CASSFLGLAEETQYF. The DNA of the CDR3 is TGTGCCAGCAGCTTCCTGGGACTAGCGGAAGAGACCCAGTACTTC.